One sample yielded the 24 T cell receptor beta chains listed below, sequenced in a study of blood T cell repertoires in COVID-19. Method: immunoSEQ multiplex PCR; TCRdb's copy keeps in-frame clones and lacks some. The data contain about 190,000 clones, approximately 91% of them seen just once; the ten biggest clones take up around 1.1%. The sample taken for sequencing was peripheral blood. Receptor source: a man aged 25-45 years with acute or convalescent COVID-19.

The chain links TRBV4-2 to TRBJ2-5, with D possibly being TRBD2 (5 bases). From germline, CDR1 is LGHNA and CDR2 YNFKEQ. V was clipped by 1 base and J by 4 bases, with 13 bases between them. This CDR3 is built from 15 residues. The CDR3 is CASSQVTGGRETQYF. The CDR3 DNA is TGTGCCAGCAGCCAAGTAACCGGTGGGAGAGAGACCCAGTACTTC.

Remarks on this clone: This sample includes further DNA sequences coding for the same CDR3. The rearrangement links TRBV5-8 to TRBJ1-2; D unclear. Germline V gene data show CDR1 as SGHTS and CDR2 as YDEGEE. V was trimmed by 1 base and J by 2 bases, leaving 6 bases between them. The CDR3 is 13 residues long. The CDR3: CASSLSRNYGYTF. The CDR3 region has the DNA TGTGCCAGCAGCTTGAGTAGAAACTATGGCTACACCTTC.

The V call is TRBV25-1, the J call TRBJ2-5; 8 bases align to TRBD1. Germline assignment: CDR1 MGHDK and CDR2 SYGVNS. The ends lost 1 base at V and 11 bases at J; junction bases unmatched: 12. This CDR3 comprises 15 residues. The CDR3 DNA reads as TGTGCCAGCAGTGAATGGGGGACAGGCCCGGGGCGACAGTACTTC. Its translation: CASSEWGTGPGRQYF.

The chain combines TRBV27 with TRBJ1-6, with 7 bases matching TRBD1. The V and J ends lost 6 bases and 7 bases, in that order; junction bases with no gene match: 3. The CDR3 has 13 residues. Germline V gives CDR1 MNHEY, CDR2 SMNVEV (reference sequence). CDR3 residues: CASRDRPNSPLHF. The DNA for the CDR3 is TGTGCCAGCAGGGACAGGCCCAATTCACCCCTCCACTTT.

This chain links TRBV11-2 with TRBJ1-5, with D tentatively TRBD1 (6 bases). The germline V gene encodes CDR1 SGHAT and CDR2 FQNNGV. V lost 4 bases, J lost 7 bases, and 17 bases lay in between. There are 15 residues in the CDR3. The CDR3 coding sequence is TGTGCCAGCAGCTCGGACAGCGCAGGGTGGCAGCCCCAGCATTTT. It translates to CASSSDSAGWQPQHF.

This chain connects TRBV6-5 to TRBJ1-1; D possibly corresponds to TRBD1 (5 bases). CDR3 length: 12 residues. V lost 8 bases to trimming and J lost 8 bases, with 15 bases between them. Germline V gene sequence: CDR1 MNHEY, CDR2 SVGAGI. The CDR3 reads CASRGNSQEAFF. For the CDR3, the DNA is TGTGCCAGCCGGGGGAACTCCCAAGAAGCTTTCTTT.

Comments on this clone: This sample includes further DNA sequences coding for the same CDR3. The J gene is TRBJ1-1, the V gene TRBV9; D not certain. The germline gives CDR1 SGDLS, CDR2 YYNGEE. This CDR3 region has 13 residues. V lost 0 bases, J lost 1 base, and 4 bases lay in between. DNA of the CDR3: TGTGCCAGCAGCGTAGCCGGGAACACTGAAGCTTTCTTT. Translating gives CASSVAGNTEAFF.

V is TRBV19 and J is TRBJ2-1, with 16 nucleotides matching TRBD2. V shed 8 bases and J 7 bases; nucleotides not matched to a gene: 14. CDR1 is LNHDA, CDR2 SQIVND, per germline (reference sequence). CDR3 length: 18 amino acids. The CDR3 DNA is TGTGCCAGTCAGAGACCGGGACTAGCGGGAGGGCGGGTGAATGAGCAGTTCTTC. Residues: CASQRPGLAGGRVNEQFF. The complete variable domain, with remaining parts taken from reference TRBV19 and TRBJ2-1, reads DGGITQSPKYLFRKEGQNVTLSCEQNLNHDAMYWYRQDPGQGLRLIYYSQIVNDFQKGDIAEGYSVSREKKESFPLTVTSAQKNPTAFYLCASQRPGLAGGRVNEQFFGPGTRLTVL.

The rearrangement joins TRBV9 to TRBJ1-1; D perhaps matches TRBD1 (5 bases). CDR1 is SGDLS, CDR2 YYNGEE, per germline. This CDR3 region has 15 residues. Trimming took off 4 bases at V and 1 base at J, with 14 bases between the two ends. CDR3 sequence reads: CASSSQVTRNTEAFF. The CDR3 DNA reads as TGTGCCAGCAGCTCACAGGTTACCCGGAACACTGAAGCTTTCTTT. Complete variable domain (other parts from reference TRBV9 and TRBJ1-1): DSGVTQTPKHLITATGQRVTLRCSPRSGDLSVYWYQQSLDQGLQFLIQYYNGEERAKGNILERFSAQQFPDLHSELNLSSLELGDSALYFCASSSQVTRNTEAFFGQGTRLTVV.

In DNA form, the CDR3 reads TGTGCCAGCAGATTAACAGGGTTGTTTCCCTACGAGCAGTACTTC. Translation gives CASRLTGLFPYEQYF. The chain couples TRBV27 to TRBJ2-7; tentatively, D is TRBD1 (6 bases). The germline V gene has CDR1 MNHEY and CDR2 SMNVEV (reference sequence). This CDR3 region has 15 residues. The V gene lost 6 bases and the J gene lost 2 bases, with 17 bases spanning the gap.

The rearrangement joins TRBV18 to TRBJ2-7, with 7 bases fitting TRBD2. The CDR3 is made up of 14 amino acids. Germline V CDR1 and CDR2: KGHSH, LQKENI. The J segment lost 5 bases and the V segment lost 6 bases, leaving 10 bases of the junction unmatched. Here the CDR3 DNA reads TGTGCCAGCTCCGGACTAGTTGAAGGTAACGAGCAGTACTTC. Translating gives CASSGLVEGNEQYF.

The chain couples TRBV28 to TRBJ2-1; D is unresolved. With 4 bases removed from V and 2 bases from J, the gap between germline ends came to 9 bases. Germline values: CDR1 MDHEN, CDR2 SYDVKM. This CDR3 contains 14 residues. The CDR3 nucleotides are TGTGCCAGCAGTTCAGAACTACCCTACAATGAGCAGTTCTTC. This translates into CASSSELPYNEQFF. The full variable domain, completed using reference TRBV28 and TRBJ2-1, is DVKVTQSSRYLVKRTGEKVFLECVQDMDHENMFWYRQDPGLGLRLIYFSYDVKMKEKGDIPEGYSVSREKKERFSLILESASTNQTSMYLCASSSELPYNEQFFGPGTRLTVL.

The chain joins TRBV7-6 to TRBJ2-7, with 14 bases identical to TRBD2. V lost 2 bases and J lost 5; bases outside the gene matches: 5. The CDR3 consists of 16 residues. Germline CDR1 and CDR2: SGHVS and FNYEAQ. In DNA, the CDR3 is TGTGCCAGCAGCTTACGGGGACTAGCGGGAGCCCACGAGCAGTACTTC. Amino acids: CASSLRGLAGAHEQYF. The whole variable domain, filled in from reference TRBV7-6 and TRBJ2-7, reads GAGVSQSPRYKVTKRGQDVALRCDPISGHVSLYWYRQALGQGPEFLTYFNYEAQQDKSGLPNDRFSAERPEGSISTLTIQRTEQRDSAMYRCASSLRGLAGAHEQYFGPGTRLTVT.

The rearrangement uses TRBV2 and TRBJ2-3, with TRBD1 identical over 9 bases. Losses at the gene ends were 7 bases for V and 6 bases for J; bases not matched to a gene: 8. CDR1 and CDR2 (germline): SNHLY, FYNNEI. CDR3 length: 14 amino acids. DNA for the CDR3: TGTGCCAGCAAGATACAGGGGGCGCCGGATACGCAGTATTTT. This codes for CASKIQGAPDTQYF.

The chain combines TRBV11-2 with TRBJ1-2; 12 bases match TRBD1. Unmatched junction bases numbered 9, after V lost 3 bases and J lost 4 bases. Germline loops: CDR1 SGHAT, CDR2 FQNNGV. This CDR3 is built from 17 residues. CDR3 DNA sequence: TGTGCCAGCAGCTTCAGATGGGACAGGGGGCGCAGCTATGGCTACACCTTC. Protein: CASSFRWDRGRSYGYTF.

This chain connects TRBV28 to TRBJ1-2; the D gene is possibly TRBD1 (5 bases). The CDR3 spans 13 residues. V dropped 5 bases and J dropped 8 bases, with 15 bases sitting between them. Per the germline V gene, CDR1 is MDHEN and CDR2 is SYDVKM. The CDR3 DNA reads as TGTGCCAGCAGTGGCGGGGCCCCCGGGGGCTACACCTTC. It specifies CASSGGAPGGYTF.

This chain links TRBV7-3 with TRBJ2-2, with D perhaps TRBD2 (5 bases). CDR1 is SGHTA, CDR2 FQGTGA, per germline. V was clipped by 5 bases and J by 5 bases, with 12 bases between them. CDR3 length: 14 amino acids. Here the CDR3 DNA reads TGTGCCAGCAGCCCCGGGATTTCGACCGGGGAGCTGTTTTTT. This sequence encodes CASSPGISTGELFF.

The V and J genes are TRBV15 and TRBJ1-5; 7 bases line up with TRBD1. The J segment lost 4 bases and the V segment lost 4 bases, leaving 4 bases of the junction unmatched. CDR3 length: 14 residues. Germline V gene data show CDR1 as LNHNV and CDR2 as YYDKDF (reference sequence). The CDR3 DNA sequence: TGTGCCACCAGCAAGACAGGGAAGAATCAGCCCCAGCATTTT. Encoded protein: CATSKTGKNQPQHF.

This clone was picked up one time. The chain uses TRBV7-6 and TRBJ2-5, with D unclear. The CDR3 has 14 residues. The V and J ends lost 0 bases and 4 bases respectively, with 9 bases between them. CDR1 is SGHVS and CDR2 is FNYEAQ in the germline V gene. CDR3 loop: CASSLAIVAETQYF. DNA for the CDR3: TGTGCCAGCAGCTTAGCGATCGTAGCAGAGACCCAGTACTTC.

This clone was detected only once. The chain links TRBV9 to TRBJ2-2; D not certain. Germline V gene data show CDR1 as SGDLS and CDR2 as YYNGEE. There are 13 residues in the CDR3. With 3 bases removed from V and 4 bases from J, the gap between germline ends came to 7 bases. CDR3 sequence reads: CASSETLTGELFF. In DNA, the CDR3 is TGTGCCAGCAGCGAGACACTCACCGGGGAGCTGTTTTTT.

The chain has TRBV2 and TRBJ2-5, with 10 bases matching TRBD2. Trimming cost V 4 bases and J 3 bases; bases outside gene matches: 11. CDR3 size: 17 residues. Per the germline V gene, CDR1 is SNHLY and CDR2 is FYNNEI. Here the CDR3 DNA reads TGTGCCAGCAGTGGGAATTATTTGAGCGGGGGGGAAGAGACCCAGTACTTC. Amino acids: CASSGNYLSGGEETQYF.

This clone was detected only once. The V call is TRBV2, the J call TRBJ1-1, with D possibly TRBD1 on 6 matching bases. This CDR3 contains 11 residues. V gave up 7 bases and J gave up 9 bases, with 12 bases separating them. In germline, CDR1 is SNHLY, CDR2 FYNNEI. The CDR3 DNA sequence: TGTGCCAGCACCTTGACAGGAAAAGCTTTCTTT. This codes for CASTLTGKAFF.

The CDR3 DNA reads as TGTGCCAGCAGCAAACTCAAGAATGAAAAACTGTTTTTT. It specifies CASSKLKNEKLFF. The chain carries TRBV12-3 or TRBV12-4 and TRBJ1-4; D ambiguous. The CDR3 sequence is 13 residues long. V lost 6 bases, J lost 5 bases, and 10 bases lay in between.

The J gene is TRBJ1-6, the V gene TRBV5-1; D remains unclear. The germline gives CDR1 SGHRS, CDR2 YFSETQ. This CDR3 comprises 13 residues. Between the trimmed V and J ends, which lost 0 bases and 5 bases, there was a span of 3 bases. The CDR3 protein is CASSLVDNSPLHF. CDR3 DNA sequence: TGCGCCAGCAGCTTGGTAGATAATTCACCCCTCCACTTT.